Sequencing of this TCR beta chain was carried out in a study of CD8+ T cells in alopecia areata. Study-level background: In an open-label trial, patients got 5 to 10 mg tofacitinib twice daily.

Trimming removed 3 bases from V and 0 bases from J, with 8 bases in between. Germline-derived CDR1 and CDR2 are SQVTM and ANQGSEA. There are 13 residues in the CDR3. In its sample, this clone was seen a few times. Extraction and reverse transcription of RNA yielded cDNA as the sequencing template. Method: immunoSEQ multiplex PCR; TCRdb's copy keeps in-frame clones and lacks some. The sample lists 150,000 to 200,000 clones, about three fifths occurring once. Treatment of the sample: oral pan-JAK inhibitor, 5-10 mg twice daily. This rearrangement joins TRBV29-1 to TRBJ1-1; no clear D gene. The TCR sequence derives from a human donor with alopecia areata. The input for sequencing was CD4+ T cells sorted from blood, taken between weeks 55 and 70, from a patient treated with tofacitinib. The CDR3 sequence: CSVDRRLNTEAFF. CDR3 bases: TGCAGCGTTGATAGAAGATTGAACACTGAAGCTTTCTTT.